These T cell receptor beta chains were read from a single sample in a study of blood T cell repertoires in COVID-19. Here immunoSEQ multiplex PCR was the method, and the copy in TCRdb shows in-frame clones only, minus some. Found here are around 300,000 clones, approximately 89% of them singletons; the top ten hold approximately 2%. Sequences were obtained from PBMCs or T cells enriched from blood (not recorded which). The receptors originated from an older woman who had recovered from COVID-19. CDR3s include the opening cysteine and the closing phenylalanine or tryptophan. The order of the fields is V gene, clone size, D gene, J gene, CDR3 DNA, CDR3 protein. The D gene is left open where the match is weak. The size of a clone is reported for some rows only, either as once, few or many, or as a class for expanded clones.

V: TRBV5-1; size: -; D: TRBD1; J: TRBJ1-6; DNA: TGCGCCAGCAGCTTCGGACAGGGGGTTAATTCACCCCTCCACTTT; CDR3: CASSFGQGVNSPLHF
V: TRBV19; size: -; D: TRBD1; J: TRBJ1-3; DNA: TGTGCCAGTAGTATAGCGATCCGGGACAGGCTGAATATCTCTGGAAACACCATATATTTT; CDR3: CASSIAIRDRLNISGNTIYF
V: TRBV9; size: few; D: -; J: TRBJ2-5; DNA: TGTGCCAGCAGCCTATCTCAGGGGGAGACCCAGTACTTC; CDR3: CASSLSQGETQYF
V: TRBV7-6; size: -; D: -; J: TRBJ2-1; DNA: TGTGCCAGCAGCCCGCTAGGAGCTGAGCAGTTCTTC; CDR3: CASSPLGAEQFF
V: TRBV7-9; size: -; D: -; J: TRBJ2-1; DNA: TGTGCCAGCAGTTTAGCGGCCGCCTCCTACAATGAGCAGTTCTTC; CDR3: CASSLAAASYNEQFF
V: TRBV30; size: -; D: TRBD2; J: TRBJ2-1; DNA: TGTGCCTGGAGTGGGGCTAGCCGCGGGGGTGAGCAGTTCTTC; CDR3: CAWSGASRGGEQFF
V: TRBV18; size: -; D: -; J: TRBJ2-1; DNA: TGTGCCAGCTCACGACTCATCAATGAGCAGTTCTTC; CDR3: CASSRLINEQFF
V: TRBV2; size: few; D: -; J: TRBJ2-5; DNA: TGTGCCAGTTCGACAGATACCGGGTCCCAGTACTTC; CDR3: CASSTDTGSQYF
V: TRBV2; size: once; D: -; J: TRBJ1-1; DNA: TGTGCCAGCAGTGAAGCGAGGAGGTCAACTGAAGCTTTCTTT; CDR3: CASSEARRSTEAFF
V: TRBV21-1; size: -; D: -; J: TRBJ2-7; DNA: TGTGCCAGCAGCAAAAAGTTGAGACAGGTCCGGGACGAGCAGTACTTC; CDR3: CASSKKLRQVRDEQYF
V: TRBV9; size: -; D: TRBD1; J: TRBJ1-1; DNA: TGTGCCAGCAGCGGTGGGACAGCCGCTGAAGCTTTCTTT; CDR3: CASSGGTAAEAFF
V: TRBV3-1/TRBV3-2; size: -; D: -; J: TRBJ2-5; DNA: TGTGCCAGCAGCCCCCGGGTAAAAGAGACCCAGTACTTC; CDR3: CASSPRVKETQYF
V: TRBV28; size: -; D: TRBD2; J: TRBJ2-5; DNA: TGTGCCAGCTCGAACCCCCCGGGGACTAGTAATGGAGAGACCCAGTACTTC; CDR3: CASSNPPGTSNGETQYF
V: TRBV5-1; size: -; D: -; J: TRBJ1-6; DNA: TGCGCCAGCAGCATCAACTCAGGAATTAATTCACCCCTCCACTTT; CDR3: CASSINSGINSPLHF
V: TRBV9; size: -; D: TRBD1; J: TRBJ2-2; DNA: TGTGCCAGCAGCGTAGTCAGGGGGCACACCGGGGAGCTGTTTTTT; CDR3: CASSVVRGHTGELFF
V: TRBV9; size: -; D: TRBD2; J: TRBJ2-3; DNA: TGTGCCAGCAGCACTACGACCCGGAGACTAGCGGGGATGGGGACAGATACGCAGTATTTT; CDR3: CASSTTTRRLAGMGTDTQYF
V: TRBV6-5; size: -; D: TRBD1; J: TRBJ1-5; DNA: TGTGCCAGCAGTCGACAGGGACCCAATCAGCCCCAGCATTTT; CDR3: CASSRQGPNQPQHF
V: TRBV28; size: once; D: TRBD1; J: TRBJ1-2; DNA: TGTGCCAGCGGCCCCGGGACAGGGGTCTATGGCTACACCTTC; CDR3: CASGPGTGVYGYTF
V: TRBV19; size: -; D: -; J: TRBJ1-1; DNA: TGTGCCAGTAGTCCTGGCGGGACTGAAGCTTTCTTT; CDR3: CASSPGGTEAFF
V: TRBV2; size: -; D: -; J: TRBJ1-5; DNA: TGTGCCAGCAGGGACAGTTATAGCAATCAGCCCCAGCATTTT; CDR3: CASRDSYSNQPQHF
V: TRBV27; size: -; D: -; J: TRBJ1-5; DNA: TGTGCCAGCAGTTGGGGGGGCAGAAATCAGCCCCAGCATTTT; CDR3: CASSWGGRNQPQHF
V: TRBV5-1; size: once; D: TRBD1; J: TRBJ2-3; DNA: TGCGCCAGCAGCTTGGGGGCCGGGACAGCCCTTGTGGAAACAGATACGCAGTATTTT; CDR3: CASSLGAGTALVETDTQYF
V: TRBV28; size: -; D: -; J: TRBJ1-5; DNA: TGTGCCAGCAGTTTTTTGGAAACAGGATTCCTCAATCAGCCCCAGCATTTT; CDR3: CASSFLETGFLNQPQHF
V: TRBV19; size: -; D: -; J: TRBJ1-6; DNA: TGTGCCAGTAGTATCCAGGGGAATTCACCCCTCCACTTT; CDR3: CASSIQGNSPLHF
V: TRBV9; size: few; D: TRBD1; J: TRBJ2-7; DNA: TGTGCCAGCAGCGAGGGGACAGGGGGCTACGAGCAGTACTTC; CDR3: CASSEGTGGYEQYF
V: TRBV29-1; size: -; D: TRBD1; J: TRBJ1-4; DNA: TGCAGCGTGAGAGCAGGACAGGCTAATGAAAAACTGTTTTTT; CDR3: CSVRAGQANEKLFF
V: TRBV3-1/TRBV3-2; size: few; D: -; J: TRBJ1-1; DNA: TGTGCCAGCAGCCAAGCAGGGACTGGGGCTGAAGCTTTCTTT; CDR3: CASSQAGTGAEAFF
V: TRBV19; size: -; D: -; J: TRBJ1-6; DNA: TGTGCCAGTAGTATAGGGACAGTATTCCACTTT; CDR3: CASSIGTVFHF
V: TRBV4-1; size: -; D: -; J: TRBJ2-2; DNA: TGCGCCAGCAGCCAAGATAGGACTAACACCGGGGAGCTGTTTTTT; CDR3: CASSQDRTNTGELFF
V: TRBV14; size: -; D: TRBD2; J: TRBJ2-3; DNA: TGTGCCAGCAGCCAATCGCGAAGCGGGAGCGAGTATTTT; CDR3: CASSQSRSGSEYF
V: TRBV27; size: -; D: TRBD2; J: TRBJ2-7; DNA: TGTGCCAGCAAATCCGGGACTAGCGTAAACGAGCAGTACTTC; CDR3: CASKSGTSVNEQYF
V: TRBV6-5; size: few; D: -; J: TRBJ1-2; DNA: TGTGCCAGCAGTTTGGAGGGGTCAATTAACTATGGCTACACCTTC; CDR3: CASSLEGSINYGYTF
V: TRBV19; size: -; D: TRBD1; J: TRBJ2-5; DNA: TGTGCCAGAGGGGGCTCGGAGACCCAGTACTTC; CDR3: CARGGSETQYF
V: TRBV13; size: -; D: -; J: TRBJ1-2; DNA: TGTGCCAGCAGCTTAGAAGGCGGCCATTCTTATGGCTACACCTTC; CDR3: CASSLEGGHSYGYTF
V: TRBV29-1; size: -; D: -; J: TRBJ2-7; DNA: TGCAGCGTTGAAGAGGGGGGGCCCTACGAGCAGTACTTC; CDR3: CSVEEGGPYEQYF
V: TRBV28; size: -; D: -; J: TRBJ1-6; DNA: TGTGCCAGCAGGGGTCGGCAGGGGCGATCACCCCTCCACTTT; CDR3: CASRGRQGRSPLHF